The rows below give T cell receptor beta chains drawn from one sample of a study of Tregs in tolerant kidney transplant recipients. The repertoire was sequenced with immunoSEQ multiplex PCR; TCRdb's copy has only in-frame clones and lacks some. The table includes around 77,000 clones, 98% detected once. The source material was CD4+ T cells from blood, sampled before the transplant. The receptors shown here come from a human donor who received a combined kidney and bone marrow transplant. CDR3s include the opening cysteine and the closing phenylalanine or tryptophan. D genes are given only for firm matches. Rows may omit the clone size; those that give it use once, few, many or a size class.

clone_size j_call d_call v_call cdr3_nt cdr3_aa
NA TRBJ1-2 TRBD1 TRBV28 TGTGCCACCACTACAGGGGCCGCAATCTATGGCTACACCTTC CATTTGAAIYGYTF
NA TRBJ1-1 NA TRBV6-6 TGTGCCAGCATTGCGGGGGGGAACACTGAAGCTTTCTTT CASIAGGNTEAFF
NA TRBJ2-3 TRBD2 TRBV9 TGTGCCAGCAGCATGCGGACTAGCGGACCTAGCACAGATACGCAGTATTTT CASSMRTSGPSTDTQYF
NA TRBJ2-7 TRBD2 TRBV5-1 TGCGCCAGCAGCTTTGCTAGCGGGACCTACGAGCAGTACTTC CASSFASGTYEQYF
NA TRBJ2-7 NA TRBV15 TGTGCCACCAGCAGAGACGGGAGAACAACTATCTACGAGCAGTACTTC CATSRDGRTTIYEQYF
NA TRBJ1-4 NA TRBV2 TGTGCCAGCAGTGGCGAAATTTCTAATGAAAAACTGTTTTTT CASSGEISNEKLFF
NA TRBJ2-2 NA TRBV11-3 TGTGCCAGCAGCTTGGGACTCGCTACGGGGGAGCTGTTTTTT CASSLGLATGELFF
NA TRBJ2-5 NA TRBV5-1 TGCGCCAGCAGCTCACAGGGAAGGGGGACCCAAGAGACCCAGTACTTC CASSSQGRGTQETQYF
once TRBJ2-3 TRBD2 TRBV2 TGTGCCAGCAGTGGATTAGCGGGAACCTCAGATACGCAGTATTTT CASSGLAGTSDTQYF
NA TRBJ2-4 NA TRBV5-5 TGTGCCAGCGTCCCTGGTCCGGGAAACATTCAGTACTTC CASVPGPGNIQYF
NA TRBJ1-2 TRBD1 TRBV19 TGTGCCAGTAGTATAAGCCGGGACAGGGGATACTATGGCTACACCTTC CASSISRDRGYYGYTF
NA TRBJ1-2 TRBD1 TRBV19 TGTGCCAGTAGTTGGGACAGGGGTGACTATGGCTACACCTTC CASSWDRGDYGYTF
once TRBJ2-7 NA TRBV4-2 TGTGCCAGCAGCCGAGGACTCTTGGACGAATACGAGCAGTACTTC CASSRGLLDEYEQYF
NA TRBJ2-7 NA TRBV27 TGTGCCAGCAGTCGTTCCAGGATTGCCGAGCAGTACTTC CASSRSRIAEQYF
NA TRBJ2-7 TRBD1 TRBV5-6 TGTGCCAGCAGCGCAAGACAGGGGGTGGGGGAGCAGTACTTC CASSARQGVGEQYF
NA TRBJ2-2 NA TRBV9 TGTGCCAGCAGCCCCCGAGGGGGGACAGTTTCACTCGCCGGGGAGCTGTTTTTT CASSPRGGTVSLAGELFF
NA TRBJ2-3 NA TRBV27 TGTGCCAGCAGTCTCACCGGGGGGCCGACAGATACGCAGTATTTT CASSLTGGPTDTQYF
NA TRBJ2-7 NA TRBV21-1 TGTGCCAGCAGCAAAGTCTGGTCAGGGCTCCACGAGCAGTACTTC CASSKVWSGLHEQYF
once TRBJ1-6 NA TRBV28 TGTGCCAGCACCCTGGGGGGGTTCGGTAATTCACCCCTCCACTTT CASTLGGFGNSPLHF
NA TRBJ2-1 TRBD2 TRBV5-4 TGTGCCAGCAGCTTGTCCGGGAGGCCCTACAATGAGCAGTTCTTC CASSLSGRPYNEQFF
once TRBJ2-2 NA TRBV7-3 TGTGCCAGCAGCTTAGTCCCCAGGGTTCACACCGGGGAGCTGTTTTTT CASSLVPRVHTGELFF
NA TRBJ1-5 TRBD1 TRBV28 TGTGCCAGTTACGACAGGGGAGGTCAGCCCCAGCATTTT CASYDRGGQPQHF
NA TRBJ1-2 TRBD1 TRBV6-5 TGTGCCAGCAGGGACAGGGGAGGCAACTATGGCTACACCTTC CASRDRGGNYGYTF
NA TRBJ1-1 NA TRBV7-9 TGTGCCAGCAGCTTAGGCAGGGGCAAAATGAAGGACACTGAAGCTTTCTTT CASSLGRGKMKDTEAFF
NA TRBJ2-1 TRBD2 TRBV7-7 TGTGCCAGCAGCTTAAGCGGTAGCGGGGTAGAGCAGTTCTTC CASSLSGSGVEQFF
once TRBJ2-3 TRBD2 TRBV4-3 TGCGCCAGCAGCCAAGGTGGGGGACTAGCCGTGGATACGCAGTATTTT CASSQGGGLAVDTQYF
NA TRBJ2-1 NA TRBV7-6 TGTGCCAGCAGCTTAGCAGGGGTTTCCTACAATGAGCAGTTCTTC CASSLAGVSYNEQFF
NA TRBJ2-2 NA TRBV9 TGTGCCAGCAGCGTATTACAGAACACCGGGGAGCTGTTTTTT CASSVLQNTGELFF
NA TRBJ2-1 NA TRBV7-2 TGTGCCAGCAGCCCGCCGGGAGTATCCCACAATGAGCAGTTCTTC CASSPPGVSHNEQFF
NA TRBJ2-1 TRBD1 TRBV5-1 TGCGCCAGCAGCTTGTTGGGACAGAGTAGGAATGAGCAGTTCTTC CASSLLGQSRNEQFF
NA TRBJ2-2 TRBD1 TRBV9 TGTGCCAGCAGCGTGAACGGACAGGGACGAAGGGAGCTGTTTTTT CASSVNGQGRRELFF
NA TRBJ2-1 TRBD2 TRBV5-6 TGTGCCAGCAGCCGGAGACTAGCGGGGGGCGGGCCGAGCAACAATGAGCAGTTCTTC CASSRRLAGGGPSNNEQFF
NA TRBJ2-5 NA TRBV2 TGTGCCAGCCTCCTCGGGGAGACCCAGTACTTC CASLLGETQYF
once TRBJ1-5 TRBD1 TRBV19 TGTGCCAGTATTCAACCGGGACAGGGGCAGCCCCAGCATTTT CASIQPGQGQPQHF
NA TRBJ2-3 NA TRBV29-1 TGCAGCGTTGATTGGCTAGCGGTGAGGGACAGGTCAGATACGCAGTATTTT CSVDWLAVRDRSDTQYF
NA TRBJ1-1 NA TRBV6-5 TGTGCCAGCAGTTTCAGGGGTAGCACTGAAGCTTTCTTT CASSFRGSTEAFF
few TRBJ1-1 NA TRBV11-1 TGTGCCAGCAGCTTAGACAGGGACACTGAAGCTTTCTTT CASSLDRDTEAFF
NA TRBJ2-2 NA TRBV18 TGTGCCAGCTCACCGCCCCAACTTAACACCGGGGAGCTGTTTTTT CASSPPQLNTGELFF
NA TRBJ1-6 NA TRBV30 TGTGCCTGGGGCAATGATTCACCCCTCCACTTT CAWGNDSPLHF
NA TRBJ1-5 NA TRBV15 TGTGCCACCAGCAGTCAGGGGAATCAGCCCCAGCATTTT CATSSQGNQPQHF
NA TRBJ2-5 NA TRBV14 TGTGCCAGCAGCCAAGGAACTGATCCGGTACGCTCCTCGAGTTTGACCCAGTACTTC CASSQGTDPVRSSSLTQYF